This T cell receptor (beta chain) was identified during a study of shared clonotypes between healthy human individuals. Broader study findings: The study drew on few donors, limiting represented genetic and exposure-history diversity.

The test was conducted at deep level. Clones were sequenced by immunoSEQ multiplex PCR, and TCRdb holds only the in-frame ones, with some missing. Here the sample spans some 1 million clones, about three quarters being singletons. The CDR3 runs to 14 residues. CDR1 is LGHNT and CDR2 is FRNRAP in the germline V gene. V shed 6 bases and J 4 bases; nucleotides not matched to a gene: 8. As for this clone: Its antigen is as yet unknown. Other DNA sequences of this sample code for an identical CDR3.

Sequenced sample: memory CD4+ T cells sorted from blood. Subset here: CD45RA-negative fraction. The clonotype comes from a man between 18 and 29 years old in good health. V gene TRBV12-5 combines with J gene TRBJ1-2; 7 bases are shared with TRBD1. CDR3 in amino acids: CASGLDRAFYGYTF. In DNA, the CDR3 is TGTGCTAGTGGCCTAGACAGGGCCTTCTATGGCTACACCTTC.